This T cell receptor (beta chain) was retrieved from a study of yellow fever vaccine responses in identical twins. The CDR3 has 16 residues. Between the trimmed V and J ends, which lost 1 base and 0 bases, there was a span of 10 bases. Comment on this clonotype: As yet, its antigen is unknown.

Study conclusions and caveats: Each twin's T cell response to the vaccine was reported to look partly convergent and partly personalized.

From the RT-PCR reads, TCRdb called clonotypes with MiXCR, one entry per CDR3 protein. The data hold fewer than 1,200 distinct CDR3 sequences, with 80% to 85% observed a single time. This sample comprised T cells from blood (PBMCs), unsorted or a sorted subset (not recorded which), obtained before or after yellow fever vaccination (not recorded which). The chain links TRBV7-1 to TRBJ1-5, with a tentative D call TRBD1 (6 bases). TRBV7-1 is recorded as an ORF, its role being uncertain. This receptor was obtained from a woman aged 18-29 years who received the yellow fever vaccine. CDR3 residues: CASSSGTVYSNQPQHF. In DNA, the CDR3 is TGTGCCAGCAGCTCAGGGACAGTCTATAGCAATCAGCCCCAGCATTTT.